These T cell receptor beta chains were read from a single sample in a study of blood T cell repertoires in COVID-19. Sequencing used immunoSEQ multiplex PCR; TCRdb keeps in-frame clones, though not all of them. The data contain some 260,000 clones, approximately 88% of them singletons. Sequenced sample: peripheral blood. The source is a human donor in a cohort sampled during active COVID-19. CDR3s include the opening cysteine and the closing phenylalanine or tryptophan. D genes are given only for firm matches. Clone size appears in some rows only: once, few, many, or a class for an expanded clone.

CAWSALDRGLPGYTF | TGTGCCTGGAGCGCCCTGGACAGGGGATTGCCTGGCTACACCTTC | TRBD1 | - | TRBJ1-2 | 15 | TRBV30
CASSFGLAGRNGYEQYF | TGTGCCAGCAGCTTCGGACTAGCGGGAAGAAACGGTTACGAGCAGTACTTC | TRBD2 | - | TRBJ2-7 | 17 | TRBV7-9
CASSLGTGSTYEQYF | TGTGCCAGCAGCTTAGGGACAGGATCAACCTACGAGCAGTACTTC | TRBD1 | - | TRBJ2-7 | 15 | TRBV7-9
CATSRGLAGVAKQFF | TGTGCCACCAGCAGAGGACTAGCGGGAGTGGCTAAGCAGTTCTTC | TRBD2 | - | TRBJ2-1 | 15 | TRBV15
CASSNGLAGERGTGELFF | TGTGCCAGTAGTAATGGACTAGCGGGAGAAAGGGGCACCGGGGAGCTGTTTTTT | TRBD2 | - | TRBJ2-2 | 18 | TRBV19
CATSMSPGTSELAKNIQYF | TGTGCCACCAGCATGAGCCCCGGGACTAGCGAGCTAGCCAAAAACATTCAGTACTTC | TRBD2 | - | TRBJ2-4 | 19 | TRBV15
CASSDTGVLVGNEQFF | TGTGCCAGCAGTGACACAGGGGTTTTGGTGGGGAATGAGCAGTTCTTC | TRBD1 | - | TRBJ2-1 | 16 | TRBV25-1
CASSYSPRSLEQFF | TGTGCCAGCAGTTACTCACCCAGATCCCTTGAGCAGTTCTTC | - | - | TRBJ2-1 | 14 | TRBV6-5
CAWTQPGGWNYGYTF | TGTGCCTGGACCCAACCGGGGGGCTGGAACTATGGCTACACCTTC | - | - | TRBJ1-2 | 15 | TRBV30
CASRRGTGYSNQPQHF | TGTGCCAGCAGGAGAGGGACAGGATATAGCAATCAGCCCCAGCATTTT | TRBD1 | - | TRBJ1-5 | 16 | TRBV27
CASSPGQSDTIYF | TGCGCCAGCAGCCCAGGACAGTCTGACACCATATATTTT | - | - | TRBJ1-3 | 13 | TRBV5-1
CATSDFLREHEQFF | TGTGCCACCAGTGATTTCCTCCGGGAACATGAGCAGTTCTTC | - | - | TRBJ2-1 | 14 | TRBV24-1
CASSEALTGPQHF | TGTGCCAGCAGTGAAGCGCTAACAGGGCCCCAGCATTTT | - | - | TRBJ1-5 | 13 | TRBV2
CASSLSTGAGNTEAFF | TGTGCCAGCAGTTTATCTACAGGGGCCGGGAACACTGAAGCTTTCTTT | TRBD1 | - | TRBJ1-1 | 16 | TRBV27
CASLTRKSNQPQHF | TGTGCCAGCCTTACGAGAAAATCGAATCAGCCCCAGCATTTT | - | - | TRBJ1-5 | 14 | TRBV19
CASSPTSSYEQYF | TGTGCCAGCAGCCCGACTAGCTCCTACGAGCAGTACTTC | - | - | TRBJ2-7 | 13 | TRBV7-9
CASSAQGAAYGYTF | TGTGCCAGCAGCGCACAGGGGGCGGCCTATGGCTACACCTTC | TRBD1 | - | TRBJ1-2 | 14 | TRBV14
CASSVEPDTYPNEKLFF | TGTGCCAGCAGCGTAGAGCCGGACACCTATCCTAATGAAAAACTGTTTTTT | - | once | TRBJ1-4 | 17 | TRBV9
CASSFSGRVDTEAFF | TGTGCCAGCAGCTTTTCGGGCAGGGTGGACACTGAAGCTTTCTTT | - | - | TRBJ1-1 | 15 | TRBV11-2
CASSRGTASGNTIYF | TGTGCCAGCAGCCGGGGGACGGCCTCTGGAAACACCATATATTTT | - | - | TRBJ1-3 | 15 | TRBV28
CASSQGSSGVLDTQYF | TGCGCCAGCAGCCAAGGATCTAGCGGGGTTTTAGATACGCAGTATTTT | TRBD2 | - | TRBJ2-3 | 16 | TRBV4-3
CASKPGQMRNTEAFF | TGTGCCAGCAAACCGGGACAGATGAGGAACACTGAAGCTTTCTTT | TRBD1 | - | TRBJ1-1 | 15 | TRBV6-5
CASSLGPPAQHF | TGTGCCAGCAGTCTTGGGCCTCCGGCCCAGCATTTT | - | few | TRBJ1-5 | 12 | TRBV28
CASAGQPHTEAFF | TGTGCCAGCGCGGGACAGCCTCACACTGAAGCTTTCTTT | TRBD1 | - | TRBJ1-1 | 13 | TRBV12-3/TRBV12-4
CASSPTWTGSYGYTF | TGCGCCAGCAGCCCCACTTGGACAGGGAGCTATGGCTACACCTTC | TRBD1 | - | TRBJ1-2 | 15 | TRBV4-3
CASSQEMGGRREKLFF | TGTGCCAGCAGCCAAGAAATGGGAGGACGGAGGGAAAAACTGTTTTTT | - | once | TRBJ1-4 | 16 | TRBV14
CASSEIKWPSYNSPLHF | TGTGCCAGCAGTGAGATCAAATGGCCGTCCTATAATTCACCCCTCCACTTT | - | - | TRBJ1-6 | 17 | TRBV6-1
CASRQGRETQYF | TGTGCCAGCAGACAGGGTCGAGAGACCCAGTACTTC | TRBD1 | - | TRBJ2-5 | 12 | TRBV19
CSVRLAGETYEQYF | TGCAGCGTCCGACTAGCGGGAGAGACCTACGAGCAGTACTTC | TRBD2 | - | TRBJ2-7 | 14 | TRBV29-1
CASMAGETQYF | TGTGCCAGCATGGCAGGAGAGACCCAGTACTTC | - | once | TRBJ2-5 | 11 | TRBV28
CASSPTGAWGDTQYF | TGCGCCAGCAGTCCGACAGGGGCTTGGGGGGATACGCAGTATTTT | TRBD1 | - | TRBJ2-3 | 15 | TRBV5-1
CASSPSNTEAFF | TGTGCCAGCAGTCCATCGAACACTGAAGCTTTCTTT | - | - | TRBJ1-1 | 12 | TRBV12-3/TRBV12-4
CASSYPDQRRRETGELFF | TGTGCCAGCAGTTACCCGGACCAAAGACGGAGGGAAACCGGGGAGCTGTTTTTT | - | - | TRBJ2-2 | 18 | TRBV6-2/TRBV6-3
CASSQGRVNEQFF | TGCGCCAGCAGCCAAGGGCGGGTCAATGAGCAGTTCTTC | - | few | TRBJ2-1 | 13 | TRBV4-3
CASSPAGDLYGYTF | TGTGCCAGCAGCCCCGCCGGGGATTTGTATGGCTACACCTTC | - | few | TRBJ1-2 | 14 | TRBV27
CAWSGGGDYTF | TGTGCCTGGAGCGGTGGGGGCGACTACACCTTC | - | - | TRBJ1-2 | 11 | TRBV30
CAWSLLAGGKDNEQFF | TGTGCCTGGAGCTTACTAGCGGGAGGCAAGGACAATGAGCAGTTCTTC | TRBD2 | - | TRBJ2-1 | 16 | TRBV30
CASSVGGVLETEAFF | TGTGCCAGCAGCGTAGGGGGGGTTCTGGAAACTGAAGCTTTCTTT | - | - | TRBJ1-1 | 15 | TRBV9
CASSWEGGYTF | TGTGCCAGCAGCTGGGAGGGTGGCTACACCTTC | - | - | TRBJ1-2 | 11 | TRBV7-9
CASSLGGAANYGYTF | TGTGCCAGCAGCCTCGGAGGGGCAGCTAACTATGGCTACACCTTC | - | few | TRBJ1-2 | 15 | TRBV6-5
CASSLGRSSYEQYF | TGTGCCAGCAGCTTGGGCCGGAGCTCCTACGAGCAGTACTTC | - | - | TRBJ2-7 | 14 | TRBV5-6
CASSDLRGSEQYF | TGTGCCAGCAGTGACCTCAGGGGGAGCGAGCAGTACTTC | TRBD1 | - | TRBJ2-7 | 13 | TRBV6-4
CASSLIGPREQYF | TGTGCCAGCAGTTTGATAGGTCCTAGGGAGCAGTACTTC | - | - | TRBJ2-7 | 13 | TRBV12-3/TRBV12-4
CASSIDHTVNYGYTF | TGTGCCAGTAGTATAGACCATACGGTAAACTATGGCTACACCTTC | - | - | TRBJ1-2 | 15 | TRBV19
CASSLGGEFEQYF | TGTGCCAGCAGCTTAGGGGGGGAGTTCGAGCAGTACTTC | TRBD2 | - | TRBJ2-7 | 13 | TRBV7-3
CAWSEPGETEAFF | TGTGCCTGGAGTGAGCCAGGGGAGACTGAAGCTTTCTTT | - | - | TRBJ1-1 | 13 | TRBV30
CASSTLGLAGGGEQYF | TGTGCCAGCAGTACCCTGGGACTAGCGGGAGGGGGTGAGCAGTACTTC | TRBD2 | - | TRBJ2-7 | 16 | TRBV6-2/TRBV6-3
CASGQDSGGYEQYF | TGTGCCAGCGGGCAGGACAGTGGGGGCTACGAGCAGTACTTC | - | - | TRBJ2-7 | 14 | TRBV27
CASSLVGREANVLTF | TGTGCCAGCAGTTTAGTCGGACGGGAGGCCAACGTCCTGACTTTC | - | - | TRBJ2-6 | 15 | TRBV27
CASSLRALAGAEQYF | TGTGCCAGCAGCCTAAGGGCACTAGCGGGGGCGGAGCAGTACTTC | TRBD2 | - | TRBJ2-7 | 15 | TRBV7-2
CASSPTGLGNTIYF | TGTGCCAGCAGTCCGACAGGGCTTGGAAACACCATATATTTT | TRBD1 | once | TRBJ1-3 | 14 | TRBV6-5
CASIAAAHEAFF | TGTGCCAGCATCGCGGCGGCCCATGAAGCTTTCTTT | - | - | TRBJ1-1 | 12 | TRBV12-3/TRBV12-4
CASSATVNTEAFF | TGTGCCAGTAGTGCGACAGTGAACACTGAAGCTTTCTTT | - | few | TRBJ1-1 | 13 | TRBV19
CASSLVLSEGRNEQFF | TGTGCCAGCAGCTTGGTTTTGTCGGAGGGCCGCAATGAGCAGTTCTTC | - | - | TRBJ2-1 | 16 | TRBV5-4
CASSADRGNTIYF | TGTGCCAGCAGTGCGGACAGGGGAAACACCATATATTTT | TRBD1 | - | TRBJ1-3 | 13 | TRBV9